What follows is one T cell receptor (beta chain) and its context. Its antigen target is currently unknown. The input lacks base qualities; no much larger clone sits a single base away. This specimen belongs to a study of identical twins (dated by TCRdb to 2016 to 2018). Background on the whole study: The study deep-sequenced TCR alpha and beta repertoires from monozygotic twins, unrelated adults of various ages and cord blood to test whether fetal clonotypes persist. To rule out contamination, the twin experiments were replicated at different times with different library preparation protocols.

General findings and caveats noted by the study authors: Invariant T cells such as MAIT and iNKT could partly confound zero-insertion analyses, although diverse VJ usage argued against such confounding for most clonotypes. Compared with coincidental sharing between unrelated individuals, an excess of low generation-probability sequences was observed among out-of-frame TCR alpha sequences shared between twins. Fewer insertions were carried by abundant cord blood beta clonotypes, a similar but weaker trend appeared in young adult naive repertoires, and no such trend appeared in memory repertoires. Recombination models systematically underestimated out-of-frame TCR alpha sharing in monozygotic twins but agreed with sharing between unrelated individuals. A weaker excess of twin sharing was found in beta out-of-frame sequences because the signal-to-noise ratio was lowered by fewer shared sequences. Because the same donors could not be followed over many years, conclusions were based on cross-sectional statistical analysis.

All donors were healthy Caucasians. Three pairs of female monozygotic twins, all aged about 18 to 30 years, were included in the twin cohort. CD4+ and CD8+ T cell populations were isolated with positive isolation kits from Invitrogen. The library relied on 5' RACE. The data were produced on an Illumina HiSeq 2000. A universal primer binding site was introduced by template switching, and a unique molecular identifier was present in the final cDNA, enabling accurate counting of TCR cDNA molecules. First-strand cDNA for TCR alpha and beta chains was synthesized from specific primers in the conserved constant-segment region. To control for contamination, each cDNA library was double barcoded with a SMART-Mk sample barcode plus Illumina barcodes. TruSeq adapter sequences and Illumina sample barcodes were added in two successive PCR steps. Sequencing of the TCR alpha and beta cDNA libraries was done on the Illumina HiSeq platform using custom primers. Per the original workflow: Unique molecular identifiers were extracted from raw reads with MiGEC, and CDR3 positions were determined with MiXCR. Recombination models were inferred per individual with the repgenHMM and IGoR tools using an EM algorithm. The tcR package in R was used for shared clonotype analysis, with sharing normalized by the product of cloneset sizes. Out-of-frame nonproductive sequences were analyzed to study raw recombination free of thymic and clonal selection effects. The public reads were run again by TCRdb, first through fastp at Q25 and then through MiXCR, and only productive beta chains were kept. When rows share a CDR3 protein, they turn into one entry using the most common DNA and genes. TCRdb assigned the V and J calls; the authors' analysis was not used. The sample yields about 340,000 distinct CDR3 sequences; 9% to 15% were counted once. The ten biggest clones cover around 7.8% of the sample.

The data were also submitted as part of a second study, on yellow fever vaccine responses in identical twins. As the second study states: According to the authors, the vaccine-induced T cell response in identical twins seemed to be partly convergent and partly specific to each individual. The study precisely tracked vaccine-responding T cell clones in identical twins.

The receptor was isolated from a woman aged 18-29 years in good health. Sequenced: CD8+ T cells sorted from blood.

The sequenced DNA: TGTGCCAGCAGTGAAGGGGTACCGGGAGCTAGCACAGATACGCAGTATTTT. The translation is CASSEGVPGASTDTQYF. The chain employs TRBV2 and TRBJ2-3; possibly the D gene is TRBD2, per 6 matching bases. Per the germline V gene, SNHLY is the CDR1 and FYNNEI is the CDR2. Inclusive of the bounding cysteine and phenylalanine, the CDR3 is 17 residues long. Here the CDR3 DNA is all that survives: 51 bases in frame from base 1. Trimming at the junction amounts to 1 base on V and 0 bases on J, and the germline ends lie 14 bases apart.